Presented here are 8 T cell receptor beta chains from one specimen sequenced in a study of T cells in Graves' hyperthyroidism and ophthalmopathy. RNA transcripts gave rise to amplified TCR beta CDR3 regions. In the first-round RT-PCR of the TCR CDR3, the HTBI primer set was used. TCRdb analysed the multiplex PCR reads with MiXCR anew, one entry per CDR3 protein. The top ten hold about 45% of the sample, which has over 200,000 distinct CDR3 sequences, around 16% seen once. Sequencing input: blood. Source of these receptors: a man aged 35 to 55 with Graves' hyperthyroidism.

This clonotype showed up many times. The chain has TRBV18 and TRBJ1-2; no clear D gene. V lost 3 bases and J 4 bases, leaving 15 bases between the germline ends. This CDR3 comprises 15 residues. Germline values: CDR1 KGHSH, CDR2 LQKENI. CDR3 DNA: TGTGCCAGCTCACCTCAGGAAGGCCAGCCCTATGGCTACACCTTC. This codes for CASSPQEGQPYGYTF.

This clonotype was found a few times. The chain is built from TRBV7-9 and TRBJ1-6; TRBD1 is a possible D gene (5 bases). Germline CDR1 SEHNR, CDR2 FQNEAQ (reference sequence). The germline V and J ends were trimmed by 1 base and 9 bases, with 16 bases remaining between them. This CDR3 region has 16 residues. The CDR3 protein is CASSLELRTRGSPLHF. The CDR3 DNA is TGTGCCAGCAGCTTAGAATTGCGGACACGAGGTTCACCCCTCCACTTT.

This clonotype came up many times. The chain joins TRBV11-2 to TRBJ2-3, with TRBD2 matching over 9 bases. The CDR3 has 16 residues. Germline V gene sequence: CDR1 SGHAT, CDR2 FQNNGV. Trimming removed 5 bases from V and 5 bases from J; junction bases left unmatched: 11. The CDR3 DNA is TGTGCCAGCAGCCAGAACCCGGGACTAGCTCGAGATACGCAGTATTTT. This encodes CASSQNPGLARDTQYF.

As regards this clonotype: Just one base apart from a much larger clone, this may be a read error. The chain joins TRBV7-9 to TRBJ2-3, with D hard to call. The V and J ends lost 5 bases and 2 bases respectively, with 17 bases between them. Germline CDR1 is SEHNR and CDR2 is FQNEAQ (reference sequence). The CDR3 totals 16 residues. Here the CDR3 reads CASSPPGSLDTDTQYF. The CDR3 DNA reads as TGTGCCAGCAGCCCCCCGGGTAGCCTGGACACAGATACGCAGTATTTT.

The rearrangement joins TRBV2 to TRBJ2-2, with D unclear. CDR1 SNHLY and CDR2 FYNNEI come from the germline V gene. V dropped 2 bases and J dropped 4 bases, with 11 bases sitting between them. The CDR3 covers 15 residues. The CDR3 DNA reads as TGTGCCAGCAGTGAAATTGTTGCAGCCACCGGGGAGCTGTTTTTT. The encoded protein is CASSEIVAATGELFF.

There are many counts of this clonotype. The CDR3 sequence is CASRVSGETGELFF. In DNA form, the CDR3 reads TGTGCCAGCAGGGTTAGCGGGGAAACCGGGGAGCTGTTTTTT. The rearrangement joins TRBV28 to TRBJ2-2; 8 positions agree with TRBD2. This CDR3 has 14 amino acids. The junction had 5 bases not matched to a gene; V was cut back by 6 bases and J by 5 bases. CDR1 and CDR2 from the germline V gene are MDHEN and SYDVKM.

This clonotype has a count of ten or more. This rearrangement joins TRBV2 to TRBJ1-2; a weak D match, TRBD1 (6 bases). With 7 bases removed from V and 6 bases from J, the gap between germline ends came to 18 bases. This CDR3 is built from 14 residues. CDR1 and CDR2 (germline): SNHLY, FYNNEI. CDR3 in amino acids: CASNYLRGSDGYTF. CDR3 nucleotide sequence: TGTGCCAGCAATTACCTCAGGGGATCGGATGGCTACACCTTC.

Comment on this clonotype: A single base separates this from a much larger clone, so it may be a read error. The chain carries TRBV7-2 and TRBJ1-1, with a possible D match to TRBD1 (6 bases). CDR1 and CDR2 (germline): SGHTA, FQGNSA. This CDR3 comprises 16 residues. V lost 5 bases, J lost 8 bases, and 24 bases lay in between. CDR3 nucleotides: TGTGCCAGCAGCGACCGCCCGGAGGGGGGGCCAGGAGAAGCTTTCTTT. Its protein is CASSDRPEGGPGEAFF. The full variable domain, with the rest looked up from reference TRBV7-2 and TRBJ1-1, is GAGVSQSPSNKVTEKGKDVELRCDPISGHTALYWYRQSLGQGLEFLIYFQGNSAPDKSGLPSDRFSAERTGGSVSTLTIQRTQQEDSAVYLCASSDRPEGGPGEAFFGQGTRLTVV.